These T cell receptor beta chains were read from a single sample in a study of Ad26.COV2.S vaccination and SARS-CoV-2 variants. Clones were read by immunoSEQ multiplex PCR, and TCRdb kept only the in-frame ones, dropping some. The sample records about 350,000 clones, about 88% being singletons. The source material was peripheral blood, sampled in a trial of Ad26.COV2.S vaccine versus placebo. The source of these receptors is a person aged 18-65 years who received the Ad26.COV2.S COVID-19 vaccine or a placebo. Each CDR3 is given with its conserved first and last residue. The order of the fields is D gene, V gene, J gene, clone size, CDR3 protein, CDR3 DNA. The D gene is left open where the match is weak. Only part of the rows carry a size: once, few, many, or a class if the clone is expanded.

.,TRBV6-5,TRBJ2-3,.,CASSYVSSTDTQYF,TGTGCCAGCAGTTATGTCTCTAGCACAGATACGCAGTATTTT
.,TRBV7-9,TRBJ2-5,.,CASSPPRGRNLQETQYF,TGTGCCAGCAGCCCCCCCCGCGGTAGGAACCTCCAAGAGACCCAGTACTTC
TRBD1,TRBV5-1,TRBJ2-7,.,CASSLGDRGNEQYF,TGCGCCAGCAGCTTGGGTGACAGGGGAAACGAGCAGTACTTC
TRBD1,TRBV10-3,TRBJ2-1,.,CAISESRGPYNEQFF,TGTGCCATCAGTGAGTCGAGGGGGCCCTACAATGAGCAGTTCTTC
.,TRBV14,TRBJ1-1,.,CASSQPRGMDTEAFF,TGTGCCAGCAGCCAACCTCGGGGAATGGACACTGAAGCTTTCTTT
TRBD1,TRBV11-2,TRBJ1-2,many,CASSSTGVGYYGYTF,TGTGCCAGCAGCTCGACAGGGGTAGGGTACTATGGCTACACCTTC
TRBD2,TRBV2,TRBJ2-3,few,CASSASGGASTQYF,TGTGCCAGCAGTGCTAGCGGGGGGGCCTCTACGCAGTATTTT
TRBD2,TRBV29-1,TRBJ2-7,.,CSVHSLLAGATEQYF,TGCAGCGTTCATAGCTTACTAGCGGGAGCAACCGAGCAGTACTTC
TRBD1,TRBV2,TRBJ1-1,.,CASSETGVSNTEAFF,TGTGCCAGCAGTGAAACAGGGGTGTCGAACACTGAAGCTTTCTTT
.,TRBV3-1/TRBV3-2,TRBJ2-3,once,CASSQGGDTQYF,TGTGCCAGCAGCCAGGGGGGAGATACGCAGTATTTT
TRBD1,TRBV19,TRBJ1-5,.,CASSDPRDRDLSNQPQHF,TGTGCCAGTAGTGACCCCCGGGACAGGGATCTAAGCAATCAGCCCCAGCATTTT
TRBD1,TRBV19,TRBJ2-2,.,CASSIDPAGGTGELFF,TGTGCCAGTAGTATAGACCCAGCAGGGGGCACCGGGGAGCTGTTTTTT
TRBD1,TRBV6-9,TRBJ2-2,.,CASSERGTGSTGELFF,TGTGCCAGCAGCGAAAGGGGGACAGGGAGCACCGGGGAGCTGTTTTTT
.,TRBV27,TRBJ2-5,.,CASRRTIPETQYF,TGTGCCAGCAGAAGGACTATCCCAGAGACCCAGTACTTC
TRBD1,TRBV6-5,TRBJ1-6,.,CASSLKTGYGSSPLHF,TGTGCCAGCAGTTTAAAGACAGGGTACGGAAGTTCACCCCTCCACTTT
TRBD1,TRBV5-4,TRBJ2-3,.,CASSWTGEDTQYF,TGTGCCAGCAGCTGGACAGGGGAGGATACGCAGTATTTT
TRBD2,TRBV6-6,TRBJ2-3,.,CASSPFGTSGGGSDTQYF,TGTGCCAGCAGTCCGTTTGGGACTAGCGGGGGAGGGTCAGATACGCAGTATTTT
.,TRBV6-2/TRBV6-3,TRBJ1-1,.,CASSLLMNTEAFF,TGTGCCAGCAGTCTTCTTATGAACACTGAAGCTTTCTTT
.,TRBV3-1/TRBV3-2,TRBJ2-5,.,CASSRGVAETQYF,TGTGCCAGCAGCCGCGGGGTGGCAGAGACCCAGTACTTC
.,TRBV6-5,TRBJ1-5,.,CASSNSDSPWPQHF,TGTGCCAGCAGCAACTCGGACAGTCCCTGGCCCCAGCATTTT
.,TRBV10-3,TRBJ2-7,.,CAISDLYEQYF,TGTGCCATCAGTGATTTATACGAGCAGTACTTC
TRBD1,TRBV9,TRBJ2-5,many,CASSVGTGRETQYF,TGTGCCAGCAGCGTCGGGACAGGGCGAGAGACCCAGTACTTC
.,TRBV3-1/TRBV3-2,TRBJ2-6,.,CASSHPVRAGANVLTF,TGTGCCAGCAGCCACCCGGTCAGGGCTGGGGCCAACGTCCTGACTTTC
TRBD1,TRBV28,TRBJ2-1,.,CASANSGTGKNEQFF,TGTGCCAGCGCCAATTCCGGGACAGGGAAAAATGAGCAGTTCTTC
TRBD2,TRBV2,TRBJ2-7,.,CASSERGGIHEQYF,TGTGCCAGCAGTGAGCGGGGGGGCATCCACGAGCAGTACTTC
TRBD1,TRBV12-5,TRBJ1-2,few,CASGPGQGRGYTF,TGTGCTAGTGGTCCCGGACAGGGAAGGGGCTACACCTTC
.,TRBV11-3,TRBJ2-1,once,CASSSQGIDNEQFF,TGTGCCAGCAGCTCACAGGGTATCGACAATGAGCAGTTCTTC
.,TRBV3-1/TRBV3-2,TRBJ2-7,.,CASSQVYGAAYEQYF,TGTGCCAGCAGCCAAGTTTATGGGGCTGCGTACGAGCAGTACTTC
.,TRBV19,TRBJ2-7,.,CASTHVVSYEQYF,TGTGCCAGTACCCACGTCGTGTCATACGAGCAGTACTTC
.,TRBV5-1,TRBJ2-2,.,CASRTGYQVDTGELFF,TGCGCCAGCAGGACAGGTTACCAGGTTGACACCGGGGAGCTGTTTTTT
.,TRBV11-2,TRBJ2-7,.,CASHSPRAMTYEQYF,TGTGCCAGCCATTCTCCGAGGGCTATGACCTACGAGCAGTACTTC
.,TRBV2,TRBJ2-2,.,CASSYLAPGELFF,TGTGCCAGCAGCTACCTAGCCCCCGGGGAGCTGTTTTTT
.,TRBV20-1,TRBJ1-2,.,CSAIEGSYGYTF,TGCAGTGCTATTGAGGGCAGCTATGGCTACACCTTC
TRBD2,TRBV11-2,TRBJ2-7,.,CASSLDQGRGAGGFYEQYF,TGTGCCAGCAGCTTAGATCAGGGCAGGGGAGCGGGGGGGTTCTACGAGCAGTACTTC
.,TRBV20-1,TRBJ1-1,.,CSAGRGSEAFF,TGCAGTGCGGGTAGGGGTTCTGAAGCTTTCTTT
.,TRBV29-1,TRBJ1-1,.,CSVAGHQNTEAFF,TGCAGCGTCGCGGGACACCAGAACACTGAAGCTTTCTTT